Ten or more counts support the clone carrying this TCR beta chain. Its antigen is as yet unknown. The sample belongs to a study of T-cell memory formation after mild COVID-19. Whole-study findings and limits: Shrinking CD4+ clones resided mostly in CM and EM, and CD8+ ones in EMRA. A subset of responding clones appeared in pre-infection memory, suggesting cross-reactive memory joined.

Losses at the gene ends were 1 base for V and 6 bases for J; bases not matched to a gene: 5. This CDR3 spans 14 amino acids. Constant-segment primers served in 5'RACE that generated TCR alpha and TCR beta cDNA libraries bearing sample barcodes and UMIs. TCRdb reprocessed the 5' RACE reads with MiXCR, giving one entry per CDR3 protein. The data show approximately 250,000 distinct CDR3 sequences, with approximately 15% seen just once and more than 2% held by the top ten. The rearrangement joins TRBV12-3 or TRBV12-4 to TRBJ2-7, with 8 positions matching TRBD2. The sequencing input was PBMCs or a T cell subset sorted from them (not recorded which). The sequence was obtained from an adult woman who had mild COVID-19 (a few samples of this study predate the infection). Cell type and time point are not known. CDR3 sequence reads: CASSLVAGGVEQYF. CDR3 in DNA: TGTGCCAGCAGTTTAGTCGCGGGAGGCGTCGAGCAGTACTTC.